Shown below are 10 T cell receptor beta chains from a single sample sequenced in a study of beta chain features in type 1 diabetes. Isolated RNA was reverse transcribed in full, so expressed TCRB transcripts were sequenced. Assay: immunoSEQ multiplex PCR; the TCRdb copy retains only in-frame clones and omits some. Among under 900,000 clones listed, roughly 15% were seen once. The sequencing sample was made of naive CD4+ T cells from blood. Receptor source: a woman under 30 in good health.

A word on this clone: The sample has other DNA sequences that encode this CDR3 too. CDR3 sequence: CASSLDRTGELFF. For the CDR3, the DNA is TGTGCCAGCAGCTTAGATAGAACCGGGGAGCTGTTTTTT. The chain combines TRBV11-2 with TRBJ2-2, with D hard to call. Per germline, CDR1 SGHAT and CDR2 FQNNGV. The germline V and J ends were trimmed by 0 bases and 5 bases, with 4 bases remaining between them. The CDR3 length is 13 residues. The entire variable domain, with the rest obtained from reference TRBV11-2 and TRBJ2-2, is as follows: EAGVAQSPRYKIIEKRQSVAFWCNPISGHATLYWYQQILGQGPKLLIQFQNNGVVDDSQLPKDRFSAERLKGVDSTLKIQPAKLEDSAVYLCASSLDRTGELFFGEGSRLTVL.

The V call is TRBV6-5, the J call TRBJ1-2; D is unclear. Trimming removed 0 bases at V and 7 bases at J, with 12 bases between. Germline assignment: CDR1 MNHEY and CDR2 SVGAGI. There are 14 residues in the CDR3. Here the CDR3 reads CASSYSRASSGYTF. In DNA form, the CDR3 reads TGTGCCAGCAGTTACTCGCGTGCAAGCAGTGGCTACACCTTC.

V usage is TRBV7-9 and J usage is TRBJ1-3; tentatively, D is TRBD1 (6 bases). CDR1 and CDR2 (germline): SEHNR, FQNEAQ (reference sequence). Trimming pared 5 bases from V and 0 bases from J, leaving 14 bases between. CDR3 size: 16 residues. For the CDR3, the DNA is TGTGCCAGCAGCCTTACGACAGGACCCTCTGGAAACACCATATATTTT. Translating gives CASSLTTGPSGNTIYF. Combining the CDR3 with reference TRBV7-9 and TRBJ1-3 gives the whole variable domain DTGVSQNPRHKITKRGQNVTFRCDPISEHNRLYWYRQTLGQGPEFLTYFQNEAQLEKSRLLSDRFSAERPKGSFSTLEIQRTEQGDSAMYLCASSLTTGPSGNTIYFGEGSWLTVV.

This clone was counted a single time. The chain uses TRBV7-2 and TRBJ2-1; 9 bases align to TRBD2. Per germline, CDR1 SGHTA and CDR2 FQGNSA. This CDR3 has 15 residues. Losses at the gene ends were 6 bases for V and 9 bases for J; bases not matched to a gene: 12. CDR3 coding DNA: TGTGCCAGCAGTCCGACTAGCGGTAACGGGGGTGAGCAGTTCTTC. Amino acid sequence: CASSPTSGNGGEQFF. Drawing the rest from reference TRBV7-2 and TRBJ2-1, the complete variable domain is GAGVSQSPSNKVTEKGKDVELRCDPISGHTALYWYRQSLGQGLEFLIYFQGNSAPDKSGLPSDRFSAERTGGSVSTLTIQRTQQEDSAVYLCASSPTSGNGGEQFFGPGTRLTVL.

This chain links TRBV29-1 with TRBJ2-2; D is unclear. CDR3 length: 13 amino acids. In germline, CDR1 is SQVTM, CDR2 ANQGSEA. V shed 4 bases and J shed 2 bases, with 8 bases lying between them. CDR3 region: CSVALGNTGELFF. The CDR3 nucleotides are TGCAGCGTTGCTTTGGGTAACACCGGGGAGCTGTTTTTT.

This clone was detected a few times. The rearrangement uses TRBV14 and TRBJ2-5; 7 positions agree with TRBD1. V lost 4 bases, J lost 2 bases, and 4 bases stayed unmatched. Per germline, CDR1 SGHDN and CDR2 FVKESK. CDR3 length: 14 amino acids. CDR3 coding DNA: TGTGCCAGCAGCCGAGAGACAGGGCAAGAGACCCAGTACTTC. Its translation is CASSRETGQETQYF. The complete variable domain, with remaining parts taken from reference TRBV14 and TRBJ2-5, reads EAGVTQFPSHSVIEKGQTVTLRCDPISGHDNLYWYRRVMGKEIKFLLHFVKESKQDESGMPNNRFLAERTGGTYSTLKVQPAELEDSGVYFCASSRETGQETQYFGPGTRLLVL.

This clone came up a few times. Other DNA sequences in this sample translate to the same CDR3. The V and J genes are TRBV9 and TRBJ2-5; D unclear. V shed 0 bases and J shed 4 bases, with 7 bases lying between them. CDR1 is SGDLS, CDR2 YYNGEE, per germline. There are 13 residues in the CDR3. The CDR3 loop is CASSVGAGETQYF. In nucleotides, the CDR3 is TGTGCCAGCAGCGTAGGGGCCGGAGAGACCCAGTACTTC.

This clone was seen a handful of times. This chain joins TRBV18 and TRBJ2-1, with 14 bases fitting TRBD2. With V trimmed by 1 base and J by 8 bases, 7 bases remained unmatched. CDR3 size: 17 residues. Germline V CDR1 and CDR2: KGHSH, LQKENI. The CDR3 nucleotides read TGTGCCAGCTCACCACAACGGACTAGCGGGAGGAATGATGAGCAGTTCTTC. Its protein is CASSPQRTSGRNDEQFF.

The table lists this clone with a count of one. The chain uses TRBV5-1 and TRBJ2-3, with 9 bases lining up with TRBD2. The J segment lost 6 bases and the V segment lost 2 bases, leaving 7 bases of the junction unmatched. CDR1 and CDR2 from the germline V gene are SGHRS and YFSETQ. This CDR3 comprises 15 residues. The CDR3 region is CASSFNSGSGDTQYF. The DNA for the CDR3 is TGCGCCAGCAGCTTCAATAGCGGGAGCGGGGATACGCAGTATTTT.

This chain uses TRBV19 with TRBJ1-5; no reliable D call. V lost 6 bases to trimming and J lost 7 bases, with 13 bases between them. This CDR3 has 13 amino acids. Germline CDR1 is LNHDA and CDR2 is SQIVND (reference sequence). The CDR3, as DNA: TGTGCCAGTAGCGAGGGATCAAGGCAGCCCCAGCATTTT. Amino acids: CASSEGSRQPQHF.